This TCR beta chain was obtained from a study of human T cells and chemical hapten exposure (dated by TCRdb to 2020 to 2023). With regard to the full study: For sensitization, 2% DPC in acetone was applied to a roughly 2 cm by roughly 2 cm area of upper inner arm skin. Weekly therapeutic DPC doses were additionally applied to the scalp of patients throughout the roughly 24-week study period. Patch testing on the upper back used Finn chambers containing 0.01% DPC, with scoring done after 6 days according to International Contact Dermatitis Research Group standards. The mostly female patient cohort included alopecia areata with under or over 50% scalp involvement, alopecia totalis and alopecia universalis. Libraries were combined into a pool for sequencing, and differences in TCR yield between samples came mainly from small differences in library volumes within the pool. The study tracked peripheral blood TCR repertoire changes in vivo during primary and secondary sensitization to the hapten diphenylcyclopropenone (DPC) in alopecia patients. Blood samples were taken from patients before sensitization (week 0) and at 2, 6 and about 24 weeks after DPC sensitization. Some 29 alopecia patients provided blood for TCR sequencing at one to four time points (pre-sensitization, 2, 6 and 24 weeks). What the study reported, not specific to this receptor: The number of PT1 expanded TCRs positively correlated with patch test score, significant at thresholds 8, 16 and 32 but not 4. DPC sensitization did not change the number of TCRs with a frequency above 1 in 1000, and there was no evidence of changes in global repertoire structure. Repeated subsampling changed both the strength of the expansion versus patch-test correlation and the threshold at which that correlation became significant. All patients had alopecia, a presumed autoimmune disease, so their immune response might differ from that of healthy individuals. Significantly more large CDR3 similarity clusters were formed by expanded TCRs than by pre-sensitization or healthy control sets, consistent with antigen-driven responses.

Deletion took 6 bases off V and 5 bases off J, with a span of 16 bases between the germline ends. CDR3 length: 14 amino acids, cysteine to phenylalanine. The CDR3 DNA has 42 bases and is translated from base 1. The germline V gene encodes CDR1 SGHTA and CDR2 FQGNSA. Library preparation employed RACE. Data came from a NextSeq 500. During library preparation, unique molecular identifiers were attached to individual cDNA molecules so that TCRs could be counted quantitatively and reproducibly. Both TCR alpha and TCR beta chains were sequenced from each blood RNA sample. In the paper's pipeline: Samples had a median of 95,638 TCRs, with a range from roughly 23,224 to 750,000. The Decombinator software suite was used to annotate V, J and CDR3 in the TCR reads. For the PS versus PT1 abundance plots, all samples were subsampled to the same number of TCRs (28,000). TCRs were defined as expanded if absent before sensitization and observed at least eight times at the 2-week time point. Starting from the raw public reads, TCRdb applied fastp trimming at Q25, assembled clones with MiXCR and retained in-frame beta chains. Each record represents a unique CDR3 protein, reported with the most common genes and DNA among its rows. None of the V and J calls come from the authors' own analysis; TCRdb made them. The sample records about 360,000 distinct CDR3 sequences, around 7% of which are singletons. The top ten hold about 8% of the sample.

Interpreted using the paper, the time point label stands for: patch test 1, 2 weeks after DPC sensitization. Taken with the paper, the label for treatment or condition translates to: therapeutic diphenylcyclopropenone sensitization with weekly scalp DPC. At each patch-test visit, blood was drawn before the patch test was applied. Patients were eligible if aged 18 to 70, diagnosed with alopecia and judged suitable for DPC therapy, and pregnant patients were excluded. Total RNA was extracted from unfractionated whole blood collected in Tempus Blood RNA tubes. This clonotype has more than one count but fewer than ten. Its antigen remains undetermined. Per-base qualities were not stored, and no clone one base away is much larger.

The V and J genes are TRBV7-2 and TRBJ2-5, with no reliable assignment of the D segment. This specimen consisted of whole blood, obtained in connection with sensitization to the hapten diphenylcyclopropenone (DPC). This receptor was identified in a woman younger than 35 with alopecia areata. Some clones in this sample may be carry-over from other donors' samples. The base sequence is TGTGCCAGCAGTCCCAATTCCTCCGGGGAGACCCAGTACTTC. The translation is CASSPNSSGETQYF.